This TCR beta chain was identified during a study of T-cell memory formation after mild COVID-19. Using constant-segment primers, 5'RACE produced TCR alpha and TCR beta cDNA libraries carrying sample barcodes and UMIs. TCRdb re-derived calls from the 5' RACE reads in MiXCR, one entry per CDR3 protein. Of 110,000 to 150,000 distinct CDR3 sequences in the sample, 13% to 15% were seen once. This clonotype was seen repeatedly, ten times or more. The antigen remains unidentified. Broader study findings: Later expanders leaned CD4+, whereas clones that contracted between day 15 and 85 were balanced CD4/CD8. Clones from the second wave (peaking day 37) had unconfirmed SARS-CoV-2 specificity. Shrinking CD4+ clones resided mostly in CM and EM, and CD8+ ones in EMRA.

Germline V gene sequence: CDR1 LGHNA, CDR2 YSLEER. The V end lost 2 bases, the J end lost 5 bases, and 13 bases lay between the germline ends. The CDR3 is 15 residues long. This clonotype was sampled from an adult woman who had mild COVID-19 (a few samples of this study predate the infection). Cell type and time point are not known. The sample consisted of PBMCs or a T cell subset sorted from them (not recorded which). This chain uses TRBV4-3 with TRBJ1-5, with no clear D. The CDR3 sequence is CASSQNRARDQPQHF. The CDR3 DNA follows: TGCGCCAGCAGCCAAAACCGGGCCCGTGATCAGCCCCAGCATTTT.